This T cell receptor (beta chain) originates from a study of glioma-infiltrating T cells after dendritic cell vaccination. In the study overall: Patients received three intradermal dendritic cell vaccine injections at biweekly intervals.

The V gene's germline CDR1 is SEHNR and CDR2 FQNEAQ (reference sequence). The CDR3 has 16 amino acids. Trimming at V came to 6 bases and at J to 0 bases, leaving 10 bases not matched to a gene. Some clones are missing from TCRdb's copy, which holds only in-frame ones; the method was immunoSEQ multiplex PCR. This sample carries 50,000 to 60,000 clones, just under 85% of them seen once, and the ten largest clones take approximately 14%. Regarding time point: after dendritic cell vaccination, including at tumor progression/relapse. The sample here was blood, taken after dendritic cell vaccination. This chain uses TRBV7-9 with TRBJ1-1; 7 bases align to TRBD1. This sequence originates from a human donor with glioblastoma. CDR3 in amino acids: CASRDRVGPMNTEAFF. In DNA, the CDR3 is TGTGCCAGCAGAGACAGGGTGGGACCTATGAACACTGAAGCTTTCTTT.